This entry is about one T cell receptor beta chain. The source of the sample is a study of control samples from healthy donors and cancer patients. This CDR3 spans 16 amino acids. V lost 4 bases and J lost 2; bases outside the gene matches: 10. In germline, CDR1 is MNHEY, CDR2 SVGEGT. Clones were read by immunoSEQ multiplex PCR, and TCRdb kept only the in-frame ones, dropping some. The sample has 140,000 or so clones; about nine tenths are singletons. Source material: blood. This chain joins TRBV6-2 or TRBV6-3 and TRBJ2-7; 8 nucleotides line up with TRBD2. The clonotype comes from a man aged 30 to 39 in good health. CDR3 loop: CASSSLLADSPYEQYF. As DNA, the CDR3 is TGTGCCAGCAGTTCCTTACTAGCGGATAGTCCCTACGAGCAGTACTTC.